This T cell receptor beta chain is drawn from a study of Ad26.COV2.S vaccination and SARS-CoV-2 variants. Study information: Trial arm assignment for the donor was COV1001 Ad26.COV2.S. Administration of Ad26.COV2.S was intramuscular, either once or twice 56 days apart. Study-wide points: Individuals receiving vaccine had higher spike-specific TCR breadth than placebo recipients did.

The sample's treatment: 19 received Ad26.COV2.S at low or high dose, single or two shots; several received placebo; per-sample allocation not given. Vaccine and placebo recipients were sampled on day 63 after the first injection. The V and J ends lost 6 bases and 1 base, in that order; junction bases with no gene match: 4. Germline CDR1 SQVTM, CDR2 ANQGSEA. The CDR3 consists of 13 residues. Notes on this clone: Its antigen is undetermined.

Libraries were prepared by immunoSEQ multiplex PCR; TCRdb keeps only in-frame clonotypes and omits some of them. The table records around 450,000 clones, 89% of them present only once. This sequence originates from a person aged 18 to 59 who received the Ad26.COV2.S COVID-19 vaccine or a placebo. The sequences come from peripheral blood, collected in a trial of Ad26.COV2.S vaccine versus placebo. The V call is TRBV29-1, the J call TRBJ2-3; 7 bases map to TRBD2. The CDR3 bases are TGCAGCGTGGGGGGGGTGGGCACAGATACGCAGTATTTT. Encoded protein: CSVGGVGTDTQYF.